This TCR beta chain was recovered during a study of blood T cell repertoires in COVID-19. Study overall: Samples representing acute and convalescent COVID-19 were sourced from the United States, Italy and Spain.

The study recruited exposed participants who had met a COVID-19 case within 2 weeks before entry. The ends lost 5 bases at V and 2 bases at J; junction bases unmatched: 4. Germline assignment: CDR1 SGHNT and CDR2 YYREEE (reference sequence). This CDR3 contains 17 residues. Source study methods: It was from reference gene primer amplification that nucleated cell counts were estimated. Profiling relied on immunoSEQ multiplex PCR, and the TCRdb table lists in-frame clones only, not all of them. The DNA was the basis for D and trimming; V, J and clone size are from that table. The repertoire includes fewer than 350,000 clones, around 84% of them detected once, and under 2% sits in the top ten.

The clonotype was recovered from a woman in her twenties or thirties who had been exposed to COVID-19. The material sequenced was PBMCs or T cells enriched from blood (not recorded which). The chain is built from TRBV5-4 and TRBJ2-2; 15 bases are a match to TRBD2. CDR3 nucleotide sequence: TGTGCCAGCAGACAGGGACTAGCGGGGGGAAACACCGGGGAGCTGTTTTTT. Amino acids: CASRQGLAGGNTGELFF. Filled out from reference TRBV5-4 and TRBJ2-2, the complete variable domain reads ETGVTQSPTHLIKTRGQQVTLRCSSQSGHNTVSWYQQALGQGPQFIFQYYREEENGRGNFPPRFSGLQFPNYSSELNVNALELDDSALYLCASRQGLAGGNTGELFFGEGSRLTVL.